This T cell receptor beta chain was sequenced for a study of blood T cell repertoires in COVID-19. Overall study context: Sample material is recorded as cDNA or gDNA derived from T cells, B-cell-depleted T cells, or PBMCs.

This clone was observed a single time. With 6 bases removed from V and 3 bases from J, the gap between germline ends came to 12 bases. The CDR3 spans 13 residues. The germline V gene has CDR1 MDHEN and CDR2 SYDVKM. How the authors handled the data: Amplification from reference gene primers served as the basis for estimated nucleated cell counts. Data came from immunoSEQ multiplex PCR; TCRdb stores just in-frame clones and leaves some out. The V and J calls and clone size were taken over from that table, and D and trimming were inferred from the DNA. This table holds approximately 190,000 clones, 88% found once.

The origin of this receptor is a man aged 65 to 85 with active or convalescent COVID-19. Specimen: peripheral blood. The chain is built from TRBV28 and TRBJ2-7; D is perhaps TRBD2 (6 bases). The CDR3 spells CASSPGTYYEQYF. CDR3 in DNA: TGTGCCAGCAGCCCCGGGACTTACTACGAGCAGTACTTC.